This is a list of T cell receptor beta chains from one sample in a study of blood T cell repertoires in COVID-19. Clones were sequenced by immunoSEQ multiplex PCR, and TCRdb holds only the in-frame ones, with some missing. Seen here are more than 45,000 clones, approximately 90% observed once, and the top ten hold 5% to 6.5%. Material for sequencing was peripheral blood. These receptors were taken from a man aged 65 to 79 with acute or convalescent COVID-19. Each CDR3 is given with its conserved first and last residue. The order of the fields is D gene, V gene, clone size, J gene, CDR3 protein, CDR3 DNA. The D gene is left open where the match is weak. Expanded clones get a size class; other rows say once, few or many, or leave the size out.

D gene: TRBD2
V gene: TRBV27
clone size: .
J gene: TRBJ2-5
CDR3 protein: CASRGFSGGETQYF
CDR3 DNA: TGTGCCAGCAGGGGCTTTAGCGGGGGTGAGACCCAGTACTTC

D gene: TRBD1
V gene: TRBV18
clone size: .
J gene: TRBJ1-4
CDR3 protein: CASSPQGVGEKLFF
CDR3 DNA: TGTGCCAGCTCACCTCAGGGGGTCGGGGAAAAACTGTTTTTT

D gene: .
V gene: TRBV28
clone size: .
J gene: TRBJ1-2
CDR3 protein: CASSLSGYGYTF
CDR3 DNA: TGTGCCAGCAGTCTGTCAGGGTATGGCTACACCTTC

D gene: TRBD1
V gene: TRBV12-5
clone size: .
J gene: TRBJ1-2
CDR3 protein: CASGLFRGRQGDGYTF
CDR3 DNA: TGTGCTAGTGGTTTGTTCCGGGGGCGACAGGGGGATGGCTACACCTTC

D gene: .
V gene: TRBV24-1
clone size: .
J gene: TRBJ2-3
CDR3 protein: CATSRESTDTQYF
CDR3 DNA: TGTGCCACCAGCCGGGAGAGCACAGATACGCAGTATTTT

D gene: .
V gene: TRBV6-5
clone size: .
J gene: TRBJ1-5
CDR3 protein: CASDRSFGNQPQHF
CDR3 DNA: TGTGCCAGCGATCGTAGTTTCGGCAATCAGCCCCAGCATTTT

D gene: TRBD2
V gene: TRBV3-1/TRBV3-2
clone size: .
J gene: TRBJ2-1
CDR3 protein: CASSRSGGPRNEQFF
CDR3 DNA: TGTGCCAGCAGCCGCTCGGGGGGGCCTCGCAATGAGCAGTTCTTC

D gene: .
V gene: TRBV30
clone size: .
J gene: TRBJ1-2
CDR3 protein: CAWNGRWGGTSYGYTF
CDR3 DNA: TGTGCCTGGAATGGACGCTGGGGGGGGACGTCCTATGGCTACACCTTC

D gene: TRBD2
V gene: TRBV18
clone size: .
J gene: TRBJ2-3
CDR3 protein: CASSRGGPTDTQYF
CDR3 DNA: TGTGCCAGCTCTAGGGGAGGGCCCACAGATACGCAGTATTTT

D gene: .
V gene: TRBV7-3
clone size: .
J gene: TRBJ2-1
CDR3 protein: CASSVRGPPYNEQFF
CDR3 DNA: TGTGCCAGCAGCGTGCGGGGGCCGCCCTACAATGAGCAGTTCTTC

D gene: .
V gene: TRBV18
clone size: .
J gene: TRBJ1-4
CDR3 protein: CASSPPSAVREKLFF
CDR3 DNA: TGTGCCAGCTCACCACCGAGTGCCGTGAGAGAAAAACTGTTTTTT

D gene: TRBD1
V gene: TRBV30
clone size: .
J gene: TRBJ1-4
CDR3 protein: CAWSRQGLGEKLFF
CDR3 DNA: TGTGCCTGGAGCCGACAGGGTTTGGGGGAAAAACTGTTTTTT

D gene: .
V gene: TRBV2
clone size: .
J gene: TRBJ1-1
CDR3 protein: CASSRGTNTEAFF
CDR3 DNA: TGTGCCAGCAGTCGGGGAACGAACACTGAAGCTTTCTTT

D gene: .
V gene: TRBV6-5
clone size: .
J gene: TRBJ2-7
CDR3 protein: CASSYTTGYEQYF
CDR3 DNA: TGTGCCAGCAGTTACACGACAGGCTACGAGCAGTACTTC

D gene: .
V gene: TRBV6-1
clone size: .
J gene: TRBJ1-4
CDR3 protein: CASSEWHINEKLFF
CDR3 DNA: TGTGCCAGCAGTGAGTGGCACATTAACGAAAAACTGTTTTTT

D gene: .
V gene: TRBV4-1
clone size: once
J gene: TRBJ1-1
CDR3 protein: CASSQDGGVTEAFF
CDR3 DNA: TGCGCCAGCAGCCAAGATGGGGGGGTAACTGAAGCTTTCTTT

D gene: .
V gene: TRBV11-2
clone size: .
J gene: TRBJ1-6
CDR3 protein: CASSSYNSPLHF
CDR3 DNA: TGTGCCAGCAGCTCGTATAATTCACCCCTCCACTTT

D gene: .
V gene: TRBV5-5
clone size: once
J gene: TRBJ1-5
CDR3 protein: CASSYTTGILSNQPQHF
CDR3 DNA: TGTGCCAGCAGCTATACTACGGGGATTTTGAGCAATCAGCCCCAGCATTTT

D gene: .
V gene: TRBV20-1
clone size: .
J gene: TRBJ2-1
CDR3 protein: CSASLTDLNEQFF
CDR3 DNA: TGCAGTGCTAGTCTCACAGACCTCAATGAGCAGTTCTTC

D gene: .
V gene: TRBV15
clone size: once
J gene: TRBJ2-3
CDR3 protein: CATSREQGSTDTQYF
CDR3 DNA: TGTGCCACCAGCAGAGAACAGGGTAGCACAGATACGCAGTATTTT

D gene: .
V gene: TRBV2
clone size: .
J gene: TRBJ1-1
CDR3 protein: CASTRYLGNTEAFF
CDR3 DNA: TGTGCCAGCACGAGGTATCTGGGGAACACTGAAGCTTTCTTT

D gene: .
V gene: TRBV2
clone size: .
J gene: TRBJ1-2
CDR3 protein: CASMGGPNYGYTF
CDR3 DNA: TGTGCCAGCATGGGGGGACCTAACTATGGCTACACCTTC

D gene: .
V gene: TRBV10-1
clone size: .
J gene: TRBJ2-7
CDR3 protein: CASSPDSYEQYF
CDR3 DNA: TGCGCCAGCAGTCCCGACAGCTACGAGCAGTACTTC

D gene: .
V gene: TRBV28
clone size: once
J gene: TRBJ2-1
CDR3 protein: CASSFSYSRQYEQFF
CDR3 DNA: TGTGCCAGCAGTTTCTCATACAGCCGGCAGTATGAGCAGTTCTTC

D gene: .
V gene: TRBV5-6
clone size: .
J gene: TRBJ1-2
CDR3 protein: CASSPIGLRRAGYTF
CDR3 DNA: TGTGCCAGCAGCCCAATTGGTCTCCGTCGAGCAGGCTACACCTTC

D gene: TRBD1
V gene: TRBV5-5
clone size: .
J gene: TRBJ1-2
CDR3 protein: CASSLEGQGGYGYTF
CDR3 DNA: TGTGCCAGCAGCTTGGAGGGACAGGGGGGCTATGGCTACACCTTC

D gene: TRBD1
V gene: TRBV7-9
clone size: .
J gene: TRBJ2-7
CDR3 protein: CASSRGQGAIYEQYF
CDR3 DNA: TGTGCCAGCAGCAGAGGACAGGGGGCTATTTACGAGCAGTACTTC

D gene: TRBD1
V gene: TRBV11-2
clone size: once
J gene: TRBJ1-1
CDR3 protein: CASSLGAGGLNTEAFF
CDR3 DNA: TGTGCCAGCAGCTTAGGGGCAGGGGGTCTGAACACTGAAGCTTTCTTT

D gene: .
V gene: TRBV27
clone size: .
J gene: TRBJ2-6
CDR3 protein: CASKGGAASYSGANVLTF
CDR3 DNA: TGTGCCAGCAAAGGGGGAGCAGCGTCCTACTCTGGGGCCAACGTCCTGACTTTC

D gene: .
V gene: TRBV7-2
clone size: .
J gene: TRBJ2-4
CDR3 protein: CASSLGRQGGANIQYF
CDR3 DNA: TGTGCCAGCAGCTTAGGAAGACAGGGAGGCGCAAACATTCAGTACTTC

D gene: .
V gene: TRBV6-5
clone size: .
J gene: TRBJ1-2
CDR3 protein: CASSLWGSANGYTF
CDR3 DNA: TGTGCCAGCAGTTTATGGGGCAGCGCAAATGGCTACACCTTC

D gene: .
V gene: TRBV18
clone size: .
J gene: TRBJ1-3
CDR3 protein: CASSSPVTSNSGNTIYF
CDR3 DNA: TGTGCCAGCTCATCCCCGGTCACGAGCAACTCTGGAAACACCATATATTTT

D gene: .
V gene: TRBV4-3
clone size: .
J gene: TRBJ2-2
CDR3 protein: CASSYTPGTGELFF
CDR3 DNA: TGCGCCAGCAGCTACACTCCAGGGACCGGGGAGCTGTTTTTT

D gene: .
V gene: TRBV18
clone size: .
J gene: TRBJ1-3
CDR3 protein: CASSPANSGNTIYF
CDR3 DNA: TGTGCCAGCTCACCAGCGAACTCTGGAAACACCATATATTTT

D gene: .
V gene: TRBV4-3
clone size: .
J gene: TRBJ2-2
CDR3 protein: CASSQDKRSRGELFF
CDR3 DNA: TGCGCCAGCAGCCAAGATAAGAGGTCAAGGGGGGAGCTGTTTTTT

D gene: .
V gene: TRBV2
clone size: once
J gene: TRBJ2-3
CDR3 protein: CASSELTDTQYF
CDR3 DNA: TGTGCCAGCAGTGAGTTAACAGATACGCAGTATTTT

D gene: .
V gene: TRBV9
clone size: .
J gene: TRBJ1-2
CDR3 protein: CASSTNQRDFTYTF
CDR3 DNA: TGTGCCAGCAGCACGAACCAAAGGGACTTCACCTACACCTTC

D gene: TRBD1
V gene: TRBV6-5
clone size: .
J gene: TRBJ1-1
CDR3 protein: CASTLTGMSEAFF
CDR3 DNA: TGTGCCAGCACCTTGACAGGGATGTCTGAAGCTTTCTTT

D gene: .
V gene: TRBV30
clone size: .
J gene: TRBJ2-5
CDR3 protein: CAWNAGKAEETQYF
CDR3 DNA: TGTGCCTGGAACGCAGGGAAGGCCGAAGAGACCCAGTACTTC

D gene: TRBD1
V gene: TRBV7-9
clone size: .
J gene: TRBJ1-3
CDR3 protein: CASSLGTVASGNTIYF
CDR3 DNA: TGTGCCAGCAGCTTGGGGACAGTCGCCTCTGGAAACACCATATATTTT

D gene: TRBD1
V gene: TRBV4-2
clone size: .
J gene: TRBJ2-7
CDR3 protein: CASSQDPGTGGYYEQYF
CDR3 DNA: TGTGCCAGCAGCCAAGATCCCGGGACAGGGGGCTACTACGAGCAGTACTTC